This T cell receptor beta chain was identified in a study of technical replicates of blood from a handful of donors. The CDR3 consists of 16 residues. Trimming took off 1 base at V and 6 bases at J, with 16 bases between the two ends. CDR1 and CDR2 (germline): MDHEN, SYDVKM. TCRdb's table, derived via immunoSEQ multiplex PCR, lists solely in-frame clones and lacks some. This table has around 90,000 clones, around 94% appearing once. The sequencing input was T cells isolated from PBMCs. The receptor comes from a human donor in good health. This sequence joins TRBV28 and TRBJ1-5; D unclear. For the CDR3, the DNA is TGTGCCAGCAGTTTATCCGGAAGTTTTGGAGGTCAGCCCCAGCATTTT. Encoded protein: CASSLSGSFGGQPQHF.